The T cell receptor (beta chain) described here comes from a study of cytomegalovirus exposure and HLA in healthy donors. Study at large: An early release of data contained 75 million to 100 million unique TCRs, which came from HLA-typed donors. Points from the study as a whole: Follow-up analysis later connected one missense variant in DCLRE1C with trimming of TCR beta V- and J-genes. Cytomegalovirus association was listed for 164 TCR beta chains.

Of note for this clone: As yet, its antigen is unknown.

With 60 Vbeta and 13 Jbeta primers, the PCR was carried out. Per the original data handling: An analysis performed later counted roughly 79 million unique TCR beta chains (approximately 10 million of them shared). Method: immunoSEQ multiplex PCR; TCRdb's copy keeps in-frame clones and lacks some. That table gives V, J and clone size, and the DNA gave D and trimming. The sample records approximately 79,000 clones, roughly 79% being singletons. Losses at the gene ends were 7 bases for V and 7 bases for J; bases not matched to a gene: 21. This CDR3 is built from 19 residues. Germline-derived CDR1 and CDR2 are MDHEN and SYDVKM.

Material: PBMCs. The clonotype comes from a male donor in good health and CMV-seropositive. The rearrangement uses TRBV28 and TRBJ1-6; TRBD1 matches at 8 bases. The CDR3 is CASTSYQGQGNLGNSPLHF. The DNA for the CDR3 is TGTGCCAGCACTTCTTACCAAGGACAGGGAAATTTGGGCAATTCACCCCTCCACTTT.